What follows are 20 T cell receptor beta chains derived from one specimen sequenced in a study of CD8 T cells in ankylosing spondylitis. TCRdb itself ran the 5' RACE reads through MiXCR, one entry per CDR3 protein. Of fewer than 350,000 distinct CDR3 sequences listed, about 9.9% are singletons. Sequenced sample: blood, either unsorted or a sorted T cell fraction (not recorded which). These receptor sequences come from a female donor with ankylosing spondylitis or in good health (not recorded which).

There are many counts of this clonotype. The CDR3 region has the DNA TGCGCCAGCAGCTTGGGTCAGGGGGCGAGCACAGATACGCAGTATTTT. It encodes CASSLGQGASTDTQYF. This chain connects TRBV5-1 to TRBJ2-3; 8 bases are shared with TRBD1. The CDR3 length is 16 residues. CDR1 SGHRS and CDR2 YFSETQ come from the germline V gene. After removal of 0 bases from V and 0 bases from J, the junction contained 3 bases not matched to a gene.

This clonotype was detected ten times or more. This chain uses TRBV5-1 with TRBJ1-1; 7 bases line up with TRBD1. The junction had 3 bases not matched to a gene; V was cut back by 4 bases and J by 0 bases. The CDR3 runs to 14 residues. Per germline, CDR1 SGHRS and CDR2 YFSETQ. The CDR3 reads CASSEGQLNTEAFF. The CDR3 coding sequence is TGCGCCAGCAGCGAGGGACAGCTGAACACTGAAGCTTTCTTT.

The sample holds many counts of this clonotype. This sequence joins TRBV11-1 and TRBJ2-3; D is unclear. Per germline, CDR1 SGHAT and CDR2 FQDESV (reference sequence). The CDR3 extends over 20 amino acids. V lost 5 bases and J 1 base, leaving 28 bases between the germline ends. The CDR3 loop is CASSAPLFLLTTTRTDTQYF. The CDR3 DNA follows: TGTGCCAGCAGCGCTCCTCTCTTCCTACTAACCACTACGCGCACAGATACGCAGTATTTT.

For this clonotype: A much more abundant neighbour one base away suggests this may be a read error. This chain links TRBV20-1 with TRBJ2-3; possibly TRBD2 for D (5 bases). The germline CDR1 and CDR2 sequences are DFQATT and SNEGSKA (reference sequence). The CDR3 length is 12 residues. Trimming left V 7 bases short and J 6 bases short, with 14 bases between. CDR3 in amino acids: CSGLSGGDTQYF. DNA for the CDR3: TGCAGTGGTCTCAGCGGCGGGGATACGCAGTATTTT.

This clonotype was counted many times. The V gene is TRBV5-1, the J gene TRBJ2-5; TRBD2 matches 10 bases. CDR3 length: 17 amino acids. CDR1 SGHRS and CDR2 YFSETQ come from the germline V gene. Trimming cost V 3 bases and J 2 bases; bases outside gene matches: 10. The CDR3 nucleotides read TGCGCCAGCAGCTCCTCCAAACTAGCGGGACTACAAGAGACCCAGTACTTC. It translates to CASSSSKLAGLQETQYF.

Many counts were recorded for this clonotype. The V gene is TRBV12-3 or TRBV12-4, the J gene TRBJ2-3; 10 bases align to TRBD2. The CDR3 spans 15 residues. V dropped 6 bases and J dropped 0; count of bases not matched to a gene: 3. CDR3 nucleotides: TGTGCCAGCAGGGCGACTAGCGGGAGCACAGATACGCAGTATTTT. Its protein product is CASRATSGSTDTQYF.

This clonotype was detected ten times or more. V is TRBV20-1 and J is TRBJ2-5, with 9 positions matching TRBD1. From germline, CDR1 is DFQATT and CDR2 SNEGSKA (reference sequence). Trimming cost V 5 bases and J 3 bases; bases outside gene matches: 4. The CDR3 is 13 amino acids. The CDR3 DNA reads as TGCAGTGCTGGGACAGGGTGGAAAGAGACCCAGTACTTC. Protein: CSAGTGWKETQYF.

This clonotype appeared a few times. This chain uses TRBV3-1 with TRBJ2-5, with D hard to call. V was pared by 1 base and J by 6 bases, with 18 bases between. Germline-derived CDR1 and CDR2 are LGHDT and YNNKEL (reference sequence). The CDR3 length is 16 residues. CDR3: CASSQVAVGWKKTQYF. DNA of the CDR3: TGTGCCAGCAGCCAAGTTGCAGTGGGTTGGAAGAAGACCCAGTACTTC.

The sample holds many counts of this clonotype. The chain carries TRBV11-2 and TRBJ1-2; D not certain. The CDR3 totals 14 residues. Germline values: CDR1 SGHAT, CDR2 FQNNGV. V dropped 0 bases and J dropped 4 bases, with 9 bases sitting between them. CDR3 sequence: CASSLEVAVYGYTF. CDR3 bases: TGTGCCAGCAGCTTAGAGGTTGCAGTCTATGGCTACACCTTC.

There are a few counts of this clonotype. J is TRBJ2-3 and V is TRBV20-1, with a tentative D call TRBD2 (6 bases). The CDR3 loop spans 14 amino acids. The germline V gene has CDR1 DFQATT and CDR2 SNEGSKA (reference sequence). V lost 3 bases, J lost 1 base, and 11 bases lay in between. The DNA of the CDR3 is TGCAGTGCTAGTATCGGGACTGGCACAGATACGCAGTATTTT. This encodes CSASIGTGTDTQYF.

Comments on this clonotype: The junction departs from germline at one end; a sequencing error may be responsible. The chain uses TRBV27 and TRBJ2-7; TRBD2 matches 13 bases. This CDR3 is 18 amino acids long. Germline V gene data show CDR1 as MNHEY and CDR2 as SMNVEV (reference sequence). The CDR3 DNA reads TGTGCCAGCAGTTTATCAAGGACTAGCGGGAGAACGATGAGCGAGCAGCACTTC. Protein product: CASSLSRTSGRTMSEQHF.

This clonotype showed up just a few times. The chain has TRBV7-9 and TRBJ1-6, with 11 bases that match TRBD1. Trimming cost V 5 bases and J 7 bases; bases outside gene matches: 10. The V gene's germline CDR1 is SEHNR and CDR2 FQNEAQ (reference sequence). The CDR3 loop spans 17 amino acids. The CDR3 DNA follows: TGTGCCAGCAGCCAGGACAGGGGGCCTGAGGGAAATTCACCCCTCCACTTT. Its translation: CASSQDRGPEGNSPLHF.

Regarding this clonotype: This may be a read error: a much more frequent sequence differs by one nucleotide. This sequence joins TRBV7-9 and TRBJ2-7; TRBD1 might be the D (6 bases). CDR1 and CDR2 from the germline V gene are SEHNR and FQNEAQ (reference sequence). The CDR3 spans 14 residues. CDR3 DNA: TGTGCCAGCCGCTTAGGACAGATACCCTACGAGCAGTACTTC. This sequence encodes CASRLGQIPYEQYF.

This clonotype occurred many times. The gene calls are TRBV13 and TRBJ2-1; D remains ambiguous. This CDR3 contains 17 residues. In germline, CDR1 is PRHDT, CDR2 FYEKMQ (reference sequence). Trimming shortened V by 6 bases and J by 0 bases, and 18 bases separated the two germline ends. CDR3 sequence: CASSLQRRTSSYNEQFF. The CDR3 DNA reads TGTGCCAGCAGTCTACAGCGACGAACAAGCTCCTACAATGAGCAGTTCTTC. Looking up the rest from reference TRBV13 and TRBJ2-1 gives the full variable domain: AAGVIQSPRHLIKEKRETATLKCYPIPRHDTVYWYQQGPGQDPQFLISFYEKMQSDKGSIPDRFSAQQFSDYHSELNMSSLELGDSALYFCASSLQRRTSSYNEQFFGPGTRLTVL.

The table lists this clonotype with a few counts. The chain couples TRBV9 to TRBJ1-2; 10 nucleotides align to TRBD1. This CDR3 contains 14 residues. J was trimmed by 12 bases and V by 2 bases; bases with no gene match: 10. Per the germline V gene, CDR1 is SGDLS and CDR2 is YYNGEE. CDR3 in amino acids: CASSVSGTGVFNTF. CDR3 bases: TGTGCCAGCAGCGTTTCCGGGACAGGGGTTTTCAACACCTTC.

The sample holds a few counts of this clonotype. The gene calls are TRBV4-3 and TRBJ2-1, with a tentative D call TRBD2 (5 bases). Germline V gives CDR1 LGHNA, CDR2 YSLEER. The CDR3 totals 18 residues. Trimming shortened V by 4 bases and J by 8 bases, and 27 bases separated the two germline ends. CDR3 amino acids: CASSPQMASKPFGDEQFF. The CDR3 coding sequence is TGCGCCAGCAGCCCCCAGATGGCTAGCAAACCCTTTGGGGATGAGCAGTTCTTC.

In its sample, this clonotype was seen many times. The gene calls are TRBV12-5 and TRBJ2-3, with 10 positions matching TRBD2. Germline CDR1 LGHNT, CDR2 FRNRAP. Trimming at V came to 7 bases and at J to 6 bases, leaving 7 bases not matched to a gene. CDR3 length: 14 amino acids. CDR3 amino acids: CASASSGSSDTQYF. The CDR3 DNA reads as TGTGCTAGTGCCTCTAGCGGGAGCTCGGATACGCAGTATTTT.

This clonotype has a handful of counts. This chain uses TRBV5-5 with TRBJ1-2; 11 bases are a match to TRBD1. The germline gives CDR1 SGHKS, CDR2 YYEKEE (reference sequence). V was pared by 4 bases and J by 5 bases, with 7 bases of the junction left unmatched. The CDR3 runs 15 residues. CDR3 sequence reads: CASSLGTGGPYGYTF. As DNA, the CDR3 is TGTGCCAGCAGCCTAGGGACAGGGGGACCGTATGGCTACACCTTC.

The table lists this clonotype with many counts. V is TRBV6-1 and J is TRBJ2-3; 8 nucleotides line up with TRBD2. The CDR3 spans 16 residues. Germline CDR1 and CDR2: MNHNS and SASEGT. V was clipped by 7 bases and J by 3 bases; unmatched bases: 12. The CDR3 reads CASNLIFREGTDTQYF. DNA for the CDR3: TGTGCCAGCAACCTCATCTTCCGGGAGGGGACAGATACGCAGTATTTT.

This clonotype was seen a few times. The chain couples TRBV20-1 to TRBJ1-2; 7 bases line up with TRBD1. The CDR3 runs to 13 residues. Germline V gene data show CDR1 as DFQATT and CDR2 as SNEGSKA (reference sequence). The J segment lost 7 bases and the V segment lost 5 bases, leaving 10 bases of the junction unmatched. The CDR3 is CSAQTGFSGGYTF. DNA of the CDR3: TGCAGTGCTCAGACAGGGTTCAGTGGTGGCTACACCTTC.